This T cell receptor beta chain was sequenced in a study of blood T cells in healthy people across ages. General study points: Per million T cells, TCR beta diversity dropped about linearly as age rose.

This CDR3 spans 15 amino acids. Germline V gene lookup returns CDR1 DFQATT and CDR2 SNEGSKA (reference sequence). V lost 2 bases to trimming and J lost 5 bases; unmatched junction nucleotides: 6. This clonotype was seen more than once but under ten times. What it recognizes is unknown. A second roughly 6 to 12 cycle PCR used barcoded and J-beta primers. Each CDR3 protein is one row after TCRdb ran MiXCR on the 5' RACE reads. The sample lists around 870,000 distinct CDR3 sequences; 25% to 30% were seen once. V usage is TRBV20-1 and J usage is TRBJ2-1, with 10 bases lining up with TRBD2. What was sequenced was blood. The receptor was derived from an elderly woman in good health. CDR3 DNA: TGCAGTGCTAGATACGGAGCGGGGGGGAACAATGAGCAGTTCTTC. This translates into CSARYGAGGNNEQFF.